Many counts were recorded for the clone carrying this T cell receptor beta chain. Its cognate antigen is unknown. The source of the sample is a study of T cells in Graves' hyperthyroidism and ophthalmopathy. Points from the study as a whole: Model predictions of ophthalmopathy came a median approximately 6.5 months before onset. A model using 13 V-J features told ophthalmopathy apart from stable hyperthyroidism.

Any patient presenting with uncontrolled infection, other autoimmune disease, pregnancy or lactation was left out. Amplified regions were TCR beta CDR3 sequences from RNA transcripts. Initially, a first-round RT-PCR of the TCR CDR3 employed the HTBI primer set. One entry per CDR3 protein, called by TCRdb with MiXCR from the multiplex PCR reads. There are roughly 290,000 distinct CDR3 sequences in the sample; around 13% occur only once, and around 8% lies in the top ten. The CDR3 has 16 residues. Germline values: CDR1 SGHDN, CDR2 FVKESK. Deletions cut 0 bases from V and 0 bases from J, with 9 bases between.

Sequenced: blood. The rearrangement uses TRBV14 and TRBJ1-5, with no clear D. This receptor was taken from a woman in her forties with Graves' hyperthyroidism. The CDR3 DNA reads TGTGCCAGCAGCCAAGAGGGTCGGAATAGCAATCAGCCCCAGCATTTT. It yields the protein CASSQEGRNSNQPQHF.